The T cell receptor beta chain described here comes from a study of identical twins. The CDR3 contains 13 residues. The germline V gene encodes CDR1 DFQATT and CDR2 SNEGSKA (reference sequence). The junction had 4 bases not matched to a gene; V was cut back by 5 bases and J by 3 bases. Only a few counts were recorded for this clonotype. TCRdb reprocessed the 5' RACE reads with MiXCR, giving one entry per CDR3 protein. The sample records 550,000 to 700,000 distinct CDR3 sequences, 21% being singletons. The same specimen was also included in a second study, on T cells expressing NK-cell markers.

This receptor was identified in a woman in her late teens or twenties in good health. The V and J genes are TRBV20-1 and TRBJ2-5; 9 bases agree with TRBD2. Sequencing was done on a sample of PBMCs. The CDR3 spells CSALTSGEETQYF. CDR3 DNA: TGCAGTGCTTTGACTAGCGGAGAAGAGACCCAGTACTTC.